This T cell receptor (beta chain) stems from a study of shared clonotypes between healthy human individuals. This CDR3 spans 13 amino acids. From germline, CDR1 is GTSNPN and CDR2 SVGIG (reference sequence). With 0 bases removed from V and 4 bases from J, the gap between germline ends came to 7 bases. Profiled with immunoSEQ multiplex PCR; TCRdb holds only in-frame clones, not every one. The data show about 2.4 million clones, 80% to 95% seen once. For this clone: Different DNA sequences within this sample yield the same CDR3.

The source is a man younger than 30 in good health. Some clones in this sample may be carry-over from other donors' samples. The chain couples TRBV30 to TRBJ1-5; D remains unclear. Sequenced material: naive CD4+ T cells from PBMCs. Subset specified: CD45RA+ positively selected. The chain's CDR3 is CAWSVLGNQPQHF. The DNA of the CDR3 is TGTGCCTGGAGTGTACTGGGGAATCAGCCCCAGCATTTT.